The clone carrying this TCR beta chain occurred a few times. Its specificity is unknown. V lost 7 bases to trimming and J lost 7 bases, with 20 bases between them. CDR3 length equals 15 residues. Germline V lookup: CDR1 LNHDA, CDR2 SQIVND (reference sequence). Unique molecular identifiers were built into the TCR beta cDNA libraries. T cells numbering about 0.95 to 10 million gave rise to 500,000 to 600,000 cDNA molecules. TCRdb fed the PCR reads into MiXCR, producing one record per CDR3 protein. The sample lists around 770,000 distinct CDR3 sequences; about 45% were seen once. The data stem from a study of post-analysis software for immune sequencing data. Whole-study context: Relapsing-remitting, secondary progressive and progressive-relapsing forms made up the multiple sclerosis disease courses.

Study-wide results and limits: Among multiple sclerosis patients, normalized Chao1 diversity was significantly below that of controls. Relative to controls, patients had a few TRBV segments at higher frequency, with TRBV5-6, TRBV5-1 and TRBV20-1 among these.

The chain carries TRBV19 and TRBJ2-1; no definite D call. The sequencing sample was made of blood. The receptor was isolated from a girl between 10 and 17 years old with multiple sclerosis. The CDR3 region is CASKGGFLNWNEQFF. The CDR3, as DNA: TGTGCCAGTAAGGGCGGATTTCTTAATTGGAATGAGCAGTTCTTC.